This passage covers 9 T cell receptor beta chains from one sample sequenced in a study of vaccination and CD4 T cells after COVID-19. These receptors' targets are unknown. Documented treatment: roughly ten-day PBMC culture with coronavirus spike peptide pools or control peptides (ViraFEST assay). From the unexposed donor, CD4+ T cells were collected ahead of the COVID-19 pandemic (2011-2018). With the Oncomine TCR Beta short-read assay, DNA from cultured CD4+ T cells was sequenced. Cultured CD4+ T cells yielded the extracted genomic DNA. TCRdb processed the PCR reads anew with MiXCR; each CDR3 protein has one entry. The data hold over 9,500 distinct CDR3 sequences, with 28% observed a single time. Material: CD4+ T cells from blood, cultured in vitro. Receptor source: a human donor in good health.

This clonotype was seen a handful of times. CDR3 region: CASSFDNEQFF. As DNA, the CDR3 is TGTGCCAGCAGCTTCGATAATGAGCAGTTCTTC. The chain uses TRBV11-3 and TRBJ2-1, with D unclear. CDR1 SGHNT and CDR2 YENEEA come from the germline V gene. Trimming pared 3 bases from V and 7 bases from J, leaving 4 bases between. The CDR3 contains 11 residues.

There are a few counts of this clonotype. CDR3 amino acids: CSAPPMREGVRLENQPQHF. The CDR3 DNA reads TGCAGTGCCCCCCCGATGCGCGAGGGTGTGAGGTTGGAAAATCAGCCCCAGCATTTT. This rearrangement joins TRBV20-1 to TRBJ1-5, with D hard to call. This CDR3 spans 19 amino acids. Trimming stripped 6 bases from V and 4 bases from J, with 31 bases between. Germline V gene lookup returns CDR1 DFQATT and CDR2 SNEGSKA (reference sequence).

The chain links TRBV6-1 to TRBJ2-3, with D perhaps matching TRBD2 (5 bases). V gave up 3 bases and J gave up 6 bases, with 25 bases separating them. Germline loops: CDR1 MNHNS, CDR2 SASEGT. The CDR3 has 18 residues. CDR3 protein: CASSEWGTGYFLGDTQYF. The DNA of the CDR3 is TGTGCCAGCAGTGAGTGGGGAACGGGGTACTTTCTGGGCGATACGCAGTATTTT.

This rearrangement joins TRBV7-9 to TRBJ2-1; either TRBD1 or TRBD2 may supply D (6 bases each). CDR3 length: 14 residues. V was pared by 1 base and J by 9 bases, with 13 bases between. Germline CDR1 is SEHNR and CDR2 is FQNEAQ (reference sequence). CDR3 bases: TGTGCCAGCAGCTTAGTGGGGGGCCCTAGTGAGCAGTTCTTC. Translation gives CASSLVGGPSEQFF.

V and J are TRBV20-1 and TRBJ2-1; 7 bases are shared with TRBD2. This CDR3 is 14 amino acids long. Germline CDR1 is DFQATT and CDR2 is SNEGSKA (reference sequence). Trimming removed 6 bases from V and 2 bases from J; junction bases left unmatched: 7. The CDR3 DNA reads TGCAGTGCCCGGGCGGGAGTGGCCTACAATGAGCAGTTCTTC. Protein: CSARAGVAYNEQFF.

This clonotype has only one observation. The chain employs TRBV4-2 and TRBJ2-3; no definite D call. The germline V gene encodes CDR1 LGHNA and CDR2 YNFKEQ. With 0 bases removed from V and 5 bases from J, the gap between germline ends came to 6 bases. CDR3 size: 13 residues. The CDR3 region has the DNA TGTGCCAGCAGCCAAGATGGCGGAGATACGCAGTATTTT. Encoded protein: CASSQDGGDTQYF.

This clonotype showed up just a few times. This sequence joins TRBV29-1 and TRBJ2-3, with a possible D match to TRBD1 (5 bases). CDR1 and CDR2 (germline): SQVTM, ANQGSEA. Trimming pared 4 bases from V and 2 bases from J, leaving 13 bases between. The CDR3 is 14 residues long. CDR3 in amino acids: CSVGLGADTDTQYF. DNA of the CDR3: TGCAGCGTTGGCCTAGGGGCTGACACAGATACGCAGTATTTT.

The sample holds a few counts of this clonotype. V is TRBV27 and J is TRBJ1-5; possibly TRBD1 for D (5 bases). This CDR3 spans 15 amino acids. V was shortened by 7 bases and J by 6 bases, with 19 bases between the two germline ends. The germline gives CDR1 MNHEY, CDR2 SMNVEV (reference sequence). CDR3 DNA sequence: TGTGCCAGCACCCAATGGTGGGGGTTGGTTCAGCCCCAGCATTTT. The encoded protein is CASTQWWGLVQPQHF.

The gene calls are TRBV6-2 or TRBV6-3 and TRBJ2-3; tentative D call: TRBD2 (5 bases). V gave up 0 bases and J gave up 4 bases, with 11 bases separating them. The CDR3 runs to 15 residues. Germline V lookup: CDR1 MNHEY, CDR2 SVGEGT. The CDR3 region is CASSYSGGFADTQYF. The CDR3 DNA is TGTGCCAGCAGTTACTCCGGCGGGTTCGCAGATACGCAGTATTTT.